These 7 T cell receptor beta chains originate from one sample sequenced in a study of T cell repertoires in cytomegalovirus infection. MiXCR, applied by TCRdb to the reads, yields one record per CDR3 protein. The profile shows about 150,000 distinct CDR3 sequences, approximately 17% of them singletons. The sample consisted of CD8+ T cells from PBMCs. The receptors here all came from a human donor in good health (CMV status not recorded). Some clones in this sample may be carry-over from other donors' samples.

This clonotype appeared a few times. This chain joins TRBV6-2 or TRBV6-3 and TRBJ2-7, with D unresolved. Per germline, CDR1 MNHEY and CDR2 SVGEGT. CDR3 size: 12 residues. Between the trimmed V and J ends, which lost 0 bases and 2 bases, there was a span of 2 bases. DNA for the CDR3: TGTGCCAGCAGTTACTCTGCCTACGAGCAGTACTTC. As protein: CASSYSAYEQYF.

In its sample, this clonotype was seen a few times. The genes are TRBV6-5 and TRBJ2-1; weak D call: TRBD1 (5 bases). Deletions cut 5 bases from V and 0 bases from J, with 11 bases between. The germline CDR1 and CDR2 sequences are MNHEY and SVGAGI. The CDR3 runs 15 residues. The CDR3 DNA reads TGTGCCAGCAGTCCCGACAGTAGCTCCTACAATGAGCAGTTCTTC. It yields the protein CASSPDSSSYNEQFF.

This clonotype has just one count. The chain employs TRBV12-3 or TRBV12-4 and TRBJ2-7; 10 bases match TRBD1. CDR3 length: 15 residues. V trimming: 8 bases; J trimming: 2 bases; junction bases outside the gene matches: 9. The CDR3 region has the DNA TGTGCCAGCGCCCTGCCGGGACAGGGGACCTACGAGCAGTACTTC. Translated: CASALPGQGTYEQYF.

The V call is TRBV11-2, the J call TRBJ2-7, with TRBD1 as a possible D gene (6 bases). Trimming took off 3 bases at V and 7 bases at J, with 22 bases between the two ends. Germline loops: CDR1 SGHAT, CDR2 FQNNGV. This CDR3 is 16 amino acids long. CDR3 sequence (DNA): TGTGCCAGCAGCTTTAAGGACTTAATAGGGACAAGAGAGCAGTACTTC. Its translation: CASSFKDLIGTREQYF.

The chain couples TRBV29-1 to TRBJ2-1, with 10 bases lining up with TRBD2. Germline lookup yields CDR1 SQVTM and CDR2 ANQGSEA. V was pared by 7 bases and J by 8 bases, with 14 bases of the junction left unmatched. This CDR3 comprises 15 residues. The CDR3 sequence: CSALGASGSRYEQFF. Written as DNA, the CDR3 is TGCAGCGCCTTGGGGGCTAGCGGGAGTAGATATGAGCAGTTCTTC.

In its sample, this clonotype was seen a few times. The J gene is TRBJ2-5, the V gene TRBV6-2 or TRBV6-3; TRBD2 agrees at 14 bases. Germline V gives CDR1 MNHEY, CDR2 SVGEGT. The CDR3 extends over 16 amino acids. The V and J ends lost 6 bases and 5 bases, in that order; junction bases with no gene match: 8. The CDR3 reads CASSLTSGRAGETQYF. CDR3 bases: TGTGCCAGCAGCTTGACTAGCGGGAGGGCTGGGGAGACCCAGTACTTC.

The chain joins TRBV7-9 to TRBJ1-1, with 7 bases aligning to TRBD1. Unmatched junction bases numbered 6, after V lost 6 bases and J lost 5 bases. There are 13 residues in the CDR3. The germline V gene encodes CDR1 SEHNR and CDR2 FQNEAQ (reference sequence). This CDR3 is CASREQGLTEAFF. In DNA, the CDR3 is TGTGCCAGCAGGGAACAGGGGTTAACTGAAGCTTTCTTT. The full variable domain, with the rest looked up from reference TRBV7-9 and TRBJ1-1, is DTGVSQNPRHKITKRGQNVTFRCDPISEHNRLYWYRQTLGQGPEFLTYFQNEAQLEKSRLLSDRFSAERPKGSFSTLEIQRTEQGDSAMYLCASREQGLTEAFFGQGTRLTVV.